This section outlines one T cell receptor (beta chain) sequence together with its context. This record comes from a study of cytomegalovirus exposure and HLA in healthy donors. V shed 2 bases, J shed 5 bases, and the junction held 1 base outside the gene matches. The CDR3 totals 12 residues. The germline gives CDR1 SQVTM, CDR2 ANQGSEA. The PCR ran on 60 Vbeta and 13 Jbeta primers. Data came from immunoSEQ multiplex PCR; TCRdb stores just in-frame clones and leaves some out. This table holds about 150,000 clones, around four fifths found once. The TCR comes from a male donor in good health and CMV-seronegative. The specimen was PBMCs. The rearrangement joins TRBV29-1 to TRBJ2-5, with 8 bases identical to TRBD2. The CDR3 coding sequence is TGCAGCGTTGAACCGGGAGGGGAGACCCAGTACTTC. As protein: CSVEPGGETQYF.